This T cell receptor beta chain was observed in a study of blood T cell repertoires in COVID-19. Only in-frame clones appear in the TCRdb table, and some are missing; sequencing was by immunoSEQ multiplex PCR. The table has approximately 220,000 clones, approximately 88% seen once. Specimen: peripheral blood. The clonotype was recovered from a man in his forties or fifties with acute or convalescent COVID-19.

The CDR3 region has the DNA TGTGCCAGCAGCCCCTCTTCTAGCACAGATACGCAGTATTTT. This translates into CASSPSSSTDTQYF. J is TRBJ2-3 and V is TRBV16; D not resolved. This CDR3 is built from 14 residues. Germline V gives CDR1 KGHSY, CDR2 FQNENV. The ends were cut back, 4 bases at V and 0 bases at J, with 8 bases in the middle. Full variable domain (remainder filled in from reference TRBV16 and TRBJ2-3): GEEVAQTPKHLVRGEGQKAKLYCAPIKGHSYVFWYQQVLKNEFKFLISFQNENVFDETGMPKERFSAKCLPNSPCSLEIQATKLEDSAVYFCASSPSSSTDTQYFGPGTRLTVL.